Sequencing of this TCR beta chain was carried out in a study of blood T cell repertoires in COVID-19. Study details: COVID-19 samples collected from the United States, Italy and Spain covered acute and convalescent phases.

Recruited during active infection, patients (from Seattle) were subsequently followed longitudinally. As handled by the study authors: Reference gene primer amplification gave estimated nucleated cell counts. Some clones are missing from TCRdb's copy, which holds only in-frame ones; the method was immunoSEQ multiplex PCR. The V and J calls and clone size come from that table; D and trimming were worked out from the DNA. Seen here are under 200,000 clones, approximately 79% observed once, and the top ten hold 7.5% to 8.5%. The receptor's source is a woman aged 55-70 years with COVID-19, enrolled during active disease. The sample comprised peripheral blood.

The CDR3 loop is CASSQGSLANYGYTF. For the CDR3, the DNA is TGCGCCAGCAGCCAAGGGAGTCTCGCTAACTATGGCTACACCTTC. This rearrangement joins TRBV4-3 to TRBJ1-2; D gene unclear. Trimming stripped 1 base from V and 0 bases from J, with 9 bases between. In germline, CDR1 is LGHNA, CDR2 YSLEER. The CDR3 has 15 amino acids.